The 18 T cell receptor beta chains reported below all come from one sample, sequenced in a study of T cells in Graves' hyperthyroidism and ophthalmopathy. TCR beta CDR3 region amplification was performed from RNA transcripts. The HTBI primer set served for first-round RT-PCR of the TCR CDR3. TCRdb fed the multiplex PCR reads into MiXCR, producing one record per CDR3 protein. The sample yields about 460,000 distinct CDR3 sequences, about 20% seen once. Source material: blood. The receptors were sampled from a woman in her seventies with Graves' ophthalmopathy.

J is TRBJ2-7 and V is TRBV6-2 or TRBV6-3; TRBD1 or TRBD2 may be the D gene (5 bases each). Deletions cut 5 bases from V and 6 bases from J, with 14 bases between. Germline lookup yields CDR1 MNHEY and CDR2 SVGEGT. CDR3 length: 13 amino acids. This CDR3 reads CASSDGAGVEQYF. CDR3 in DNA: TGTGCCAGCAGTGACGGGGCTGGGGTCGAGCAGTACTTC.

The chain joins TRBV2 to TRBJ1-2, with D unresolved. V gave up 1 base and J gave up 8 bases, with 11 bases separating them. Per the germline V gene, CDR1 is SNHLY and CDR2 is FYNNEI. This CDR3 is 13 amino acids long. The CDR3, as DNA: TGTGCCAGCAGTGAAGGGACCTCCGGCGGCTACACCTTC. Translation gives CASSEGTSGGYTF.

The chain joins TRBV18 to TRBJ1-1, with D uncertain. Germline CDR1 is KGHSH and CDR2 is LQKENI. Trimming left V 1 base short and J 6 bases short, with 6 bases between. The CDR3 loop spans 12 amino acids. The CDR3 is CASSPQIAEAFF. CDR3 nucleotide sequence: TGTGCCAGCTCACCACAGATCGCTGAAGCTTTCTTT.

The chain joins TRBV7-9 to TRBJ2-3; D may be TRBD1 (6 bases). Germline CDR1 reads SEHNR; CDR2 reads FQNEAQ (reference sequence). The CDR3 runs 16 residues. Trimming removed 0 bases from V and 5 bases from J, with 15 bases in between. In DNA, the CDR3 is TGTGCCAGCAGCTTAGCGACAGGTCCTTTCGGAGATACGCAGTATTTT. Translation: CASSLATGPFGDTQYF.

This clonotype has more than one count but fewer than ten. The V gene is TRBV12-3 or TRBV12-4, the J gene TRBJ2-2, with D tentatively TRBD2 (6 bases). CDR3 size: 16 residues. V lost 2 bases and J lost 6, with 16 bases in between. The CDR3 region is CASSLSHPGGAGELFF. For the CDR3, the DNA is TGTGCCAGCAGTTTATCGCATCCCGGAGGGGCCGGGGAGCTGTTTTTT.

This clonotype was found a few times. CDR3 sequence reads: CASSLGFSGRLNEQFF. DNA for the CDR3: TGTGCCAGCAGCTTAGGCTTCAGCGGGAGGTTAAATGAGCAGTTCTTC. The genes are TRBV7-2 and TRBJ2-1, with 9 bases lining up with TRBD2. The CDR3 totals 16 residues. V was pared by 1 base and J by 7 bases, with 8 bases of the junction left unmatched. Per germline, CDR1 SGHTA and CDR2 FQGNSA.

This clonotype has just a few counts. The chain carries TRBV6-2 or TRBV6-3 and TRBJ2-1; no clear D gene. V was shortened by 2 bases and J by 5 bases, with 19 bases between the two germline ends. Germline V gene data show CDR1 as MNHEY and CDR2 as SVGEGT. The CDR3 loop spans 17 amino acids. CDR3 amino acids: CASSYPLTGGDNNEQFF. The CDR3 DNA reads as TGTGCCAGCAGTTACCCCCTCACGGGCGGAGATAACAATGAGCAGTTCTTC.

This CDR3 reads CSAHAFGQGQETQYF. The CDR3 DNA sequence: TGCAGTGCTCATGCCTTCGGACAGGGGCAAGAGACCCAGTACTTC. The chain combines TRBV20-1 with TRBJ2-5; the match to TRBD1 covers 9 bases. The CDR3 spans 15 residues. Germline V gene lookup returns CDR1 DFQATT and CDR2 SNEGSKA (reference sequence). V dropped 5 bases and J dropped 2; count of bases not matched to a gene: 9.

This clonotype was counted many times. This chain connects TRBV28 to TRBJ2-1; D gene unclear. The V gene's germline CDR1 is MDHEN and CDR2 SYDVKM. Deletions cut 3 bases from V and 3 bases from J, with 12 bases between. This CDR3 has 15 amino acids. CDR3 region: CASSFLRANYNEQFF. The DNA of the CDR3 is TGTGCCAGCAGTTTCCTCCGGGCGAACTACAATGAGCAGTTCTTC.

This clonotype appeared many times. The chain uses TRBV11-2 and TRBJ2-5; weak D call: TRBD2 (6 bases). Germline V gene sequence: CDR1 SGHAT, CDR2 FQNNGV. The CDR3 covers 15 residues. The ends were cut back, 0 bases at V and 5 bases at J, with 13 bases in the middle. CDR3 bases: TGTGCCAGCAGCTTAGAGCTTGGGCGGGGCGAGACCCAGTACTTC. Translating it yields CASSLELGRGETQYF.

For this clonotype: This may arise from a read error, as a much more abundant clone is one base away. This chain connects TRBV28 to TRBJ2-2, with D possibly being TRBD1 (6 bases). CDR1 is MDHEN and CDR2 is SYDVKM in the germline V gene. The CDR3 contains 12 residues. CDR3 sequence reads: CASIGDTGELLF. CDR3 in DNA: TGTGCCAGCATTGGGGACACCGGGGAGCTGCTTTTT.

The J gene is TRBJ2-5, the V gene TRBV10-3; D is perhaps TRBD1 (6 bases). V lost 5 bases to trimming and J lost 3 bases, with 10 bases between them. Germline lookup yields CDR1 ENHRY and CDR2 SYGVKD. The CDR3 extends over 13 amino acids. The CDR3 bases are TGTGCCATCAGTCAGGGGATAGAAGAGACCCAGTACTTC. Protein: CAISQGIEETQYF.

The rearrangement joins TRBV20-1 to TRBJ1-5; TRBD1 aligns across 8 bases. V shed 0 bases, J shed 3 bases, and the junction held 10 bases outside the gene matches. The CDR3 contains 17 residues. Germline CDR1 DFQATT, CDR2 SNEGSKA (reference sequence). CDR3 protein: CSARDPLGQAFNQPQHF. The CDR3 nucleotides read TGCAGTGCTAGAGATCCTTTGGGACAGGCATTCAATCAGCCCCAGCATTTT.

This chain joins TRBV28 and TRBJ2-1; 9 nucleotides agree with TRBD2. Germline lookup yields CDR1 MDHEN and CDR2 SYDVKM. V lost 7 bases and J lost 1; bases outside the gene matches: 2. This CDR3 region has 14 residues. The CDR3 here is CASILAGSYNEQFF. The CDR3 DNA follows: TGTGCCAGCATCCTAGCGGGATCCTACAATGAGCAGTTCTTC.

The genes are TRBV7-9 and TRBJ2-1, with D maybe TRBD2 (6 bases). Trimming removed 1 base at V and 5 bases at J, with 9 bases between. The CDR3 loop spans 14 amino acids. Germline CDR1 reads SEHNR; CDR2 reads FQNEAQ (reference sequence). This CDR3 reads CASSLGLANNEQFF. CDR3 coding DNA: TGTGCCAGCAGCTTAGGTCTAGCGAACAATGAGCAGTTCTTC. The full variable domain, with the rest looked up from reference TRBV7-9 and TRBJ2-1, is DTGVSQNPRHKITKRGQNVTFRCDPISEHNRLYWYRQTLGQGPEFLTYFQNEAQLEKSRLLSDRFSAERPKGSFSTLEIQRTEQGDSAMYLCASSLGLANNEQFFGPGTRLTVL.

This clonotype occurred a few times. The V and J genes are TRBV3-1 and TRBJ2-3; TRBD1 is a possible D gene (6 bases). The CDR3 is 18 residues long. Trimming cost V 0 bases and J 0 bases, with 16 bases left between them. The germline gives CDR1 LGHDT, CDR2 YNNKEL (reference sequence). CDR3 DNA: TGTGCCAGCAGCCAAGATCTTGCCGGGACACCGAGCACAGATACGCAGTATTTT. It specifies CASSQDLAGTPSTDTQYF.

This clonotype occurred a few times. The chain uses TRBV30 and TRBJ2-7; 12 bases agree with TRBD2. The CDR3 is made up of 15 amino acids. Germline CDR1 is GTSNPN and CDR2 is SVGIG (reference sequence). V dropped 2 bases and J dropped 2; count of bases not matched to a gene: 4. The CDR3 region has the DNA TGTGCCTGGAGTCCTGGACTAGCGGGAACCTACGAGCAGTACTTC. Translating gives CAWSPGLAGTYEQYF.

This chain connects TRBV20-1 to TRBJ2-2; D is possibly TRBD1 or TRBD2 (5 bases each). From germline, CDR1 is DFQATT and CDR2 SNEGSKA (reference sequence). The CDR3 loop spans 15 amino acids. V lost 0 bases and J 4 bases, leaving 12 bases between the germline ends. Here the CDR3 reads CSARDRRGITGELFF. CDR3 sequence (DNA): TGCAGTGCTAGAGATCGTCGGGGCATCACCGGGGAGCTGTTTTTT.